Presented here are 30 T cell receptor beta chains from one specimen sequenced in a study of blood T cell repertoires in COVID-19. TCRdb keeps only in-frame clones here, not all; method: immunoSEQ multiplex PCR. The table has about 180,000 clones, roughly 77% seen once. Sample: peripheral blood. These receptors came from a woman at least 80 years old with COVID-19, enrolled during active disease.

Here the CDR3 reads CATRDTKTGNTEAFF. DNA for the CDR3: TGTGCCACCCGAGATACCAAGACAGGGAACACTGAAGCTTTCTTT. The chain employs TRBV24-1 and TRBJ1-1, with D perhaps TRBD1 (6 bases). The CDR3 has 15 residues. From germline, CDR1 is KGHDR and CDR2 SFDVKD. V lost 9 bases and J lost 1, with 17 bases in between.

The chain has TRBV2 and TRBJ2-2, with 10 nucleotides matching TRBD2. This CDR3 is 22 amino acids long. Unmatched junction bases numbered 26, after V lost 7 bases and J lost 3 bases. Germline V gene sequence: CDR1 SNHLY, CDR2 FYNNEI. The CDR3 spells CASNLGGGLASGRATDTGELFF. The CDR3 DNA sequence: TGTGCCAGCAATTTGGGGGGCGGCTTGGCTAGCGGGAGAGCTACGGACACCGGGGAGCTGTTTTTT.

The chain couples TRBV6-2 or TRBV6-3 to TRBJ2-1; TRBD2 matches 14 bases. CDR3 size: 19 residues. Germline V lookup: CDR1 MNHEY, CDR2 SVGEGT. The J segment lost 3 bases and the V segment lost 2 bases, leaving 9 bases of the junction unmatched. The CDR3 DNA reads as TGTGCCAGCAGTTACAGTGGGACTAGCGGGGGACGCTTCTACAATGAGCAGTTCTTC. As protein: CASSYSGTSGGRFYNEQFF.

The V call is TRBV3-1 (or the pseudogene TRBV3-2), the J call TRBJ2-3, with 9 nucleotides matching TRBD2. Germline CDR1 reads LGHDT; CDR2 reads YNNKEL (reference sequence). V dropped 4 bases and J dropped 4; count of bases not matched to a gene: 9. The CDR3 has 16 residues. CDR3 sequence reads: CASSPLAGDGPDTQYF. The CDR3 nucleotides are TGTGCCAGCAGCCCTTTAGCGGGAGATGGCCCAGATACGCAGTATTTT.

This CDR3 reads CASSGQGRYPYEQYF. DNA for the CDR3: TGTGCCAGCAGTGGACAGGGCCGCTATCCCTACGAGCAGTACTTC. The chain uses TRBV6-6 and TRBJ2-7, with 8 bases aligning to TRBD1. The CDR3 spans 15 residues. Germline V gives CDR1 MNHNY, CDR2 SVGAGI (reference sequence). J lost 2 bases, V lost 5 bases, and 8 bases had no gene match.

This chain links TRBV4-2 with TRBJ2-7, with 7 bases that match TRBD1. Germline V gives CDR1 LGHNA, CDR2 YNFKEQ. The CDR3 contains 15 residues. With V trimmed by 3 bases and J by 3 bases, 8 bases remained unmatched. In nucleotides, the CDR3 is TGTGCCAGCAGCCAGGAGACAGGGATATACTACGAGCAGTACTTC. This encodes CASSQETGIYYEQYF.

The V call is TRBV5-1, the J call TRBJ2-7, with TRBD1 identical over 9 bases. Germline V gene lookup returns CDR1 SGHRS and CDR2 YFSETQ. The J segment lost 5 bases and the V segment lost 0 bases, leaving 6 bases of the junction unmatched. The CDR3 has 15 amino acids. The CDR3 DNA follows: TGCGCCAGCAGCTTGGTAGGGACAGGGTCCCACGAGCAGTACTTC. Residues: CASSLVGTGSHEQYF.

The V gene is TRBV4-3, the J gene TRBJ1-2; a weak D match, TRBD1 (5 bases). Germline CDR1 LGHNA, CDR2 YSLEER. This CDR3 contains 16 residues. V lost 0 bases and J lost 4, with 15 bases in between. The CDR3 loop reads CASSQEVGLGSYGYTF. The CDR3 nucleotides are TGCGCCAGCAGCCAAGAGGTGGGGCTGGGTTCCTATGGCTACACCTTC.

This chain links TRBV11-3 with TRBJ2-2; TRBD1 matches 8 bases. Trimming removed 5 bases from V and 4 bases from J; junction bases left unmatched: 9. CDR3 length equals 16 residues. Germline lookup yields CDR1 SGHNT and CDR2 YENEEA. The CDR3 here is CASSERTGRSTGELFF. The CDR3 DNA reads TGTGCCAGCAGCGAACGGACAGGGAGGTCCACCGGGGAGCTGTTTTTT.

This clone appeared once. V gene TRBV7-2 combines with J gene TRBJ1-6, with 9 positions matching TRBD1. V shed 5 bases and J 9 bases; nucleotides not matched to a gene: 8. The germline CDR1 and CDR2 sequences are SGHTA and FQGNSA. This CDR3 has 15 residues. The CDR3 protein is CASSLTGGRGSPLHF. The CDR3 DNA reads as TGTGCCAGCAGCCTGACAGGGGGTAGGGGTTCACCCCTCCACTTT.

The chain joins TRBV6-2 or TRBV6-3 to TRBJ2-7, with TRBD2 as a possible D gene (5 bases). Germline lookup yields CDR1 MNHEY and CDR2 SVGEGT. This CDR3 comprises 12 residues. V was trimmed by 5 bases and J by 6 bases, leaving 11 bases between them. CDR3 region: CASSQRTSEQYF. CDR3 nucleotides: TGTGCCAGCAGTCAACGAACTAGCGAGCAGTACTTC.

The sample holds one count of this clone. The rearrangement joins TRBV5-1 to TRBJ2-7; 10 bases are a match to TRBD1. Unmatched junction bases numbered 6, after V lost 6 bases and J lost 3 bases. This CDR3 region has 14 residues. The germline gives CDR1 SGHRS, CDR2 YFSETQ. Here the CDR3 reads CASNYGDRGYEQYF. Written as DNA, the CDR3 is TGCGCCAGCAACTATGGGGACAGGGGCTACGAGCAGTACTTC.

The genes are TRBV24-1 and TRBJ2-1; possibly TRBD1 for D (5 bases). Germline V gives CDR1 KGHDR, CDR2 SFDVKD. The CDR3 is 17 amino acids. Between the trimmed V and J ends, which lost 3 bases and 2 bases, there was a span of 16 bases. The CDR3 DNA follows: TGTGCCACCAGTGATACACCTTGGGCAGGGACCTACAATGAGCAGTTCTTC. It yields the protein CATSDTPWAGTYNEQFF.

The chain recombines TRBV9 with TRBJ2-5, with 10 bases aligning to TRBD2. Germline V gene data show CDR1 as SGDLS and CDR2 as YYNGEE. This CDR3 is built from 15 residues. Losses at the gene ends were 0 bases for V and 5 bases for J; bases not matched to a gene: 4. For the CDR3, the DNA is TGTGCCAGCAGCGTAGTAGCGGGGGGCTGGGAGACCCAGTACTTC. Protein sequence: CASSVVAGGWETQYF.

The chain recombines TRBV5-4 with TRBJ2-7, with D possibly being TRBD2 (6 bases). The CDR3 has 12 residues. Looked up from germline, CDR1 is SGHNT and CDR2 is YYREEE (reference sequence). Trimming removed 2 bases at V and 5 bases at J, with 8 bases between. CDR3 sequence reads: CASSFGGDEQYF. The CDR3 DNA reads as TGTGCCAGCAGCTTTGGAGGGGACGAGCAGTACTTC.

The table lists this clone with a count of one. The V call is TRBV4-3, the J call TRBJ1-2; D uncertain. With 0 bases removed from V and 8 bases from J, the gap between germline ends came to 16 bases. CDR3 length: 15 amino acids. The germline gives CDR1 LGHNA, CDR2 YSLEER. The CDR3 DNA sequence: TGCGCCAGCAGCCAAGATCTCGACTCCCGGCACGGCTACACCTTC. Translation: CASSQDLDSRHGYTF.

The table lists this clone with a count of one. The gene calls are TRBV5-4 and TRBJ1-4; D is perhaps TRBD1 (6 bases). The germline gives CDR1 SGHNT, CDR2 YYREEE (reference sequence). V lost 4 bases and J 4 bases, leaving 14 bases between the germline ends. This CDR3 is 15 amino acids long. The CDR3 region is CASSHTGTRNEKLFF. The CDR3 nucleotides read TGTGCCAGCAGCCACACAGGGACCCGTAATGAAAAACTGTTTTTT.

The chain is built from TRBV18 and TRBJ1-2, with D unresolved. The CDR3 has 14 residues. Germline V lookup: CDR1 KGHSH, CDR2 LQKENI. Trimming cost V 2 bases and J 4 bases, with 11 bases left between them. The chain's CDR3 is CASSPGQVGYGYTF. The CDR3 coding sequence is TGTGCCAGCTCACCAGGGCAGGTGGGCTATGGCTACACCTTC.

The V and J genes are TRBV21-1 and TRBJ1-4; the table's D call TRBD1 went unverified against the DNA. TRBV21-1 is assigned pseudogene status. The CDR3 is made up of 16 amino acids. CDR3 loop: CASSNNGDRDREKLFF. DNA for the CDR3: TGTGCCAGCAGCAACAATGGAGACAGGGACCGCGAAAAACTGTTTTTT.

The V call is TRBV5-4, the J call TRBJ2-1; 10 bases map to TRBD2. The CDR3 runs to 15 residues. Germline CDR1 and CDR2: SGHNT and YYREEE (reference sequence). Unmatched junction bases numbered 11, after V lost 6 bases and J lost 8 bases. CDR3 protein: CASTQPASGSYEQFF. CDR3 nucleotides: TGTGCCAGCACCCAACCGGCTAGCGGGAGCTATGAGCAGTTCTTC.

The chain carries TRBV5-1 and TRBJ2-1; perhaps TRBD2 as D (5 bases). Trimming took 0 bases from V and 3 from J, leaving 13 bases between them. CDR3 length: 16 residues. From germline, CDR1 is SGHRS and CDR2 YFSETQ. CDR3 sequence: CASSLDSSSFYNEQFF. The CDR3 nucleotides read TGCGCCAGCAGCTTGGATTCTAGCAGCTTCTACAATGAGCAGTTCTTC.

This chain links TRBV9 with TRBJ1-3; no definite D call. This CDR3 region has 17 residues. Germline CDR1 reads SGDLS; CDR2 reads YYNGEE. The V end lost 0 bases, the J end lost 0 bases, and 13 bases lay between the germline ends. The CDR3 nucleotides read TGTGCCAGCAGCGTAGCTGGCCAGTCTTTCTCTGGAAACACCATATATTTT. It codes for CASSVAGQSFSGNTIYF.

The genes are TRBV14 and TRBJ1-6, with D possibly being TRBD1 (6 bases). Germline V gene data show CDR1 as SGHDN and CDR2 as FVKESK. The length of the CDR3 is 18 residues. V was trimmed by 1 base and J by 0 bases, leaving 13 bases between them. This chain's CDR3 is CASSQGGHFSSYNSPLHF. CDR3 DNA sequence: TGTGCCAGCAGCCAAGGGGGACACTTTAGCTCCTATAATTCACCCCTCCACTTT.

Here the CDR3 DNA reads TGTGCCAGCAGCTTAGGGGGGGGAAGGGCGAATGAGCAGTTCTTC. Translation gives CASSLGGGRANEQFF. The chain has TRBV11-3 and TRBJ2-1; 7 bases align to TRBD2. V lost 1 base and J lost 7; bases outside the gene matches: 7. The CDR3 sequence is 15 residues long. Germline CDR1 and CDR2: SGHNT and YENEEA.

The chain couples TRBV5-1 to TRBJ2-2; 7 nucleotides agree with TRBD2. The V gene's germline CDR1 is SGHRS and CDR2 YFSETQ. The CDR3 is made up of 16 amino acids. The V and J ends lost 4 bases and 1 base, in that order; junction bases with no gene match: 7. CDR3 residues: CASSARTSQNTGELFF. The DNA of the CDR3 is TGCGCCAGCAGCGCCCGGACTAGTCAGAACACCGGGGAGCTGTTTTTT. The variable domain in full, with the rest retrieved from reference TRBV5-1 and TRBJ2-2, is KAGVTQTPRYLIKTRGQQVTLSCSPISGHRSVSWYQQTPGQGLQFLFEYFSETQRNKGNFPGRFSGRQFSNSRSEMNVSTLELGDSALYLCASSARTSQNTGELFFGEGSRLTVL.

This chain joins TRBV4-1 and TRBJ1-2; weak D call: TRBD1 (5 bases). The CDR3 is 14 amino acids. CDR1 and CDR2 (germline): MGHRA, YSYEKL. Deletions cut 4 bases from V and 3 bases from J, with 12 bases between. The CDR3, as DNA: TGCGCCAGCAGCCCGGGGGAACAGTACTATGGCTACACCTTC. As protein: CASSPGEQYYGYTF.

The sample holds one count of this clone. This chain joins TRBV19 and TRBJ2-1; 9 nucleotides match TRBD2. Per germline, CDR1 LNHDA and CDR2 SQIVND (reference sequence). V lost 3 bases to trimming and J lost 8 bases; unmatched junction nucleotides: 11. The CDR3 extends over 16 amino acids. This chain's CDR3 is CASSITGGGALDEQFF. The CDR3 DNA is TGTGCCAGTAGTATTACTGGCGGGGGGGCCTTGGATGAGCAGTTCTTC.

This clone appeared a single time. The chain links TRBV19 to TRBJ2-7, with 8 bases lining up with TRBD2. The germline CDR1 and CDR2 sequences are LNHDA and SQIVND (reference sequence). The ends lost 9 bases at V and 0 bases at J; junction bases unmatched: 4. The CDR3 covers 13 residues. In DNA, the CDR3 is TGTGCCAGCTTTAGCGGGGACTCCTACGAGCAGTACTTC. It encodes CASFSGDSYEQYF.

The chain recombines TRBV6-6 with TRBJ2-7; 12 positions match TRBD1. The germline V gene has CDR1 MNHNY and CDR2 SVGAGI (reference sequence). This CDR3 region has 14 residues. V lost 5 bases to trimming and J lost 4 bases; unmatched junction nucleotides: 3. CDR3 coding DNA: TGTGCCAGCAGTCAGGGACAGGGGGCTTACGAGCAGTACTTC. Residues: CASSQGQGAYEQYF.

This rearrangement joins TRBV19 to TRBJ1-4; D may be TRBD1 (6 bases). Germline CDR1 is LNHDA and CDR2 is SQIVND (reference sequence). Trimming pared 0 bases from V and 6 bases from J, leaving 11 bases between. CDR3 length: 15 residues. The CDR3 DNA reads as TGTGCCAGTAGTATAGATCGGGGGGCTGATGAAAAACTGTTTTTT. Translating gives CASSIDRGADEKLFF. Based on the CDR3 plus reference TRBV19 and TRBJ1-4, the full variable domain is DGGITQSPKYLFRKEGQNVTLSCEQNLNHDAMYWYRQDPGQGLRLIYYSQIVNDFQKGDIAEGYSVSREKKESFPLTVTSAQKNPTAFYLCASSIDRGADEKLFFGSGTQLSVL.